The T cell receptor beta chain described here comes from a study of technical replicates of blood from a few donors (dated by TCRdb to about 2017). As to this clone: Its antigen target is currently unknown. No much larger clone is present one base from it, and per-base qualities are unavailable.

Receptor libraries were prepared by the immunoSEQ multiplex PCR assay. TCRdb re-hosts the immuneACCESS table, in-frame sequences only. Its copies lack some clones; in the studies checked, an unresolved V gene accounts for under half of them, and the cause for the rest is not known. Across this sample there are about 74,000 clones, with 85% to 95% seen only once. The top ten clonotypes cover roughly 0.24% of the sample. Taken from the germline V gene, the CDR1 and CDR2 loops are SGDLS and YYNGEE. V sheds 3 bases and J sheds 6 bases, leaving 19 bases between their ends. Taken from cysteine to phenylalanine, the CDR3 has 15 residues. Only the CDR3 DNA stays, 45 bases, in frame from base 1.

The TCR originated in a human donor in good health. The chain joins TRBV9 to TRBJ2-7, with TRBD1 tentatively as D gene (6 bases match). Sequenced: T cells isolated from PBMCs. The CDR3 loop reads CASSEGDTLTPEQYF. In nucleotides, the sequence is TGTGCCAGCAGCGAGGGGGACACGCTTACTCCCGAGCAGTACTTC. The full variable domain, with segments outside the CDR3 supplied by the reference TRBV9 and TRBJ2-7 proteins, appears as DSGVTQTPKHLITATGQRVTLRCSPRSGDLSVYWYQQSLDQGLQFLIQYYNGEERAKGNILERFSAQQFPDLHSELNLSSLELGDSALYFCASSEGDTLTPEQYFGPGTRLTVT.